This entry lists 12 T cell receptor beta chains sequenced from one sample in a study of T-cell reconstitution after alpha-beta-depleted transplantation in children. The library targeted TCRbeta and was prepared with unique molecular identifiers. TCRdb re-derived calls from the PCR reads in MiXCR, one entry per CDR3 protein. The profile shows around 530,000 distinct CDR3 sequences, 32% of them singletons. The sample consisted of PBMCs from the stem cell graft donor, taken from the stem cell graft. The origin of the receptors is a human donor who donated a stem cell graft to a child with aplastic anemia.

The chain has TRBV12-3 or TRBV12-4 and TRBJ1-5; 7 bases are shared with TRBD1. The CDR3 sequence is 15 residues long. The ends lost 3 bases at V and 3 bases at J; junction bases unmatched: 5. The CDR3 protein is CASSLFGQVNQPQHF. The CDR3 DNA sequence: TGTGCCAGCAGTTTGTTTGGACAGGTCAATCAGCCCCAGCATTTT.

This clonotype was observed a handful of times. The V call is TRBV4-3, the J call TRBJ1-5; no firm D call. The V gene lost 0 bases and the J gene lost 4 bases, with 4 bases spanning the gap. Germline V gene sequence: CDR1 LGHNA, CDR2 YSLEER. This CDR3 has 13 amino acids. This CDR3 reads CASSQERNQPQHF. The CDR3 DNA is TGCGCCAGCAGCCAAGAGAGGAATCAGCCCCAGCATTTT.

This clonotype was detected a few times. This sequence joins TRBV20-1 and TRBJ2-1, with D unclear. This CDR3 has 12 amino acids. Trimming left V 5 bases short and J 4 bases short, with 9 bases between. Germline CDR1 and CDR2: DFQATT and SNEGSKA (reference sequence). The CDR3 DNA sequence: TGCAGTGCTCCGCGTATTTACAATGAGCAGTTCTTC. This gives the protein CSAPRIYNEQFF.

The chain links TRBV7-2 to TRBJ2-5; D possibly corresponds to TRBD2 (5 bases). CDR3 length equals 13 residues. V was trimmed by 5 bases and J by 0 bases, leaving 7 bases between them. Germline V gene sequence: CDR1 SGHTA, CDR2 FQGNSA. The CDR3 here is CASSVGDQETQYF. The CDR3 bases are TGTGCCAGCAGCGTCGGGGACCAAGAGACCCAGTACTTC.

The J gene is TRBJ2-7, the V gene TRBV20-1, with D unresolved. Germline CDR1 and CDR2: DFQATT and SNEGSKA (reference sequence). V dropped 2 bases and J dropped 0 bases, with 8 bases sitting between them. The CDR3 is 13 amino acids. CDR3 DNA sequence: TGCAGTGCTAGACACGGCTTCTCCTACGAGCAGTACTTC. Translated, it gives CSARHGFSYEQYF.

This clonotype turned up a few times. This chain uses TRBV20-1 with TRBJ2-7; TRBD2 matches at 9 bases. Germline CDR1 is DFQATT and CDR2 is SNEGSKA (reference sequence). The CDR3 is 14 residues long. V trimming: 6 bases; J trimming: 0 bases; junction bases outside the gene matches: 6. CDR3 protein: CSALSGRNSYEQYF. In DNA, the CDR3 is TGCAGTGCGCTAAGCGGGAGGAACTCCTACGAGCAGTACTTC.

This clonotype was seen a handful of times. CDR3 DNA: TGTGCCAGCAGCCGTAAGACAGGGGCAACTAATGAAAAACTGTTTTTT. Translating it yields CASSRKTGATNEKLFF. The V and J genes are TRBV7-2 and TRBJ1-4; TRBD1 agrees at 8 bases. V was clipped by 5 bases and J by 0 bases; unmatched bases: 5. The CDR3 consists of 16 residues. Germline V gene lookup returns CDR1 SGHTA and CDR2 FQGNSA.

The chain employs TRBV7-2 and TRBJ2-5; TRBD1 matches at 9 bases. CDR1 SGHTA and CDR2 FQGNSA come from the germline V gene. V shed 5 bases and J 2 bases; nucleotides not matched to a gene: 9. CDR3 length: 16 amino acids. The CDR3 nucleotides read TGTGCCAGCAGCCCGGGACAGGGTGGGGAACAAGAGACCCAGTACTTC. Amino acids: CASSPGQGGEQETQYF.

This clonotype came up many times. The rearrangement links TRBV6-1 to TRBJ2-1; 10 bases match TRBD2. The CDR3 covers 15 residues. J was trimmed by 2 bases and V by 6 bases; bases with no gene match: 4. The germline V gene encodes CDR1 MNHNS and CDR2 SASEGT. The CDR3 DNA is TGTGCCAGCAGCCGGCTAGCGGGAGCCTACAATGAGCAGTTCTTC. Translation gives CASSRLAGAYNEQFF.

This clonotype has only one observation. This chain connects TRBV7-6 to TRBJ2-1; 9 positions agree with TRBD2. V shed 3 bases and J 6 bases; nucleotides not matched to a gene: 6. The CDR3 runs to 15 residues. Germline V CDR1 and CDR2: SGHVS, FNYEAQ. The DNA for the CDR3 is TGTGCCAGCAGCTTGGCTAGCGGGACGCTCAATGAGCAGTTCTTC. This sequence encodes CASSLASGTLNEQFF.

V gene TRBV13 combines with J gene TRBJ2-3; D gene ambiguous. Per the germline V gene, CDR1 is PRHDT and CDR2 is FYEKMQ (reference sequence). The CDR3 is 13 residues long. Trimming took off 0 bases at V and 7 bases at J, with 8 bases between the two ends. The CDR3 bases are TGTGCCAGCAGCTTAGGCCAGGTGAATACGCAGTATTTT. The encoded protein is CASSLGQVNTQYF.

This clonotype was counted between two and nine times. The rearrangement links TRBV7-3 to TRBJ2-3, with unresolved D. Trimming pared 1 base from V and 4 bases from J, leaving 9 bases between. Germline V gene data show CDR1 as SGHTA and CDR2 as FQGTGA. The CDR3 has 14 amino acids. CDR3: CASSLIGPADTQYF. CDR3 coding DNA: TGTGCCAGCAGCTTAATTGGACCCGCAGATACGCAGTATTTT.